This T cell receptor (beta chain) was sequenced during a study of shared clonotypes between healthy human individuals. Study observations and caveats: Estimated richness values were generally larger in naive subsets than in memory subsets.

TCRdb's table, derived via immunoSEQ multiplex PCR, lists solely in-frame clones and lacks some. This sample has 850,000 to 1,100,000 clones; roughly 77% occur once, and the top ten carry roughly 0.83%. This clone was seen many times. What it recognizes is unknown. Specimen: memory CD4+ T cells from PBMCs. As for subset: CD45RA-negative fraction. This TCR came from a man between 18 and 29 years old in good health. Some clones in this sample may be carry-over from other donors' samples.

CDR3 sequence: CAWSVSPGAHGYTF. The CDR3 DNA is TGTGCCTGGAGTGTAAGTCCGGGGGCGCATGGCTACACCTTC. The rearrangement uses TRBV30 and TRBJ1-2, with D possibly matching TRBD1 (6 bases). V lost 0 bases and J lost 6, with 14 bases in between. The CDR3 sequence is 14 residues long. The germline V gene has CDR1 GTSNPN and CDR2 SVGIG (reference sequence).